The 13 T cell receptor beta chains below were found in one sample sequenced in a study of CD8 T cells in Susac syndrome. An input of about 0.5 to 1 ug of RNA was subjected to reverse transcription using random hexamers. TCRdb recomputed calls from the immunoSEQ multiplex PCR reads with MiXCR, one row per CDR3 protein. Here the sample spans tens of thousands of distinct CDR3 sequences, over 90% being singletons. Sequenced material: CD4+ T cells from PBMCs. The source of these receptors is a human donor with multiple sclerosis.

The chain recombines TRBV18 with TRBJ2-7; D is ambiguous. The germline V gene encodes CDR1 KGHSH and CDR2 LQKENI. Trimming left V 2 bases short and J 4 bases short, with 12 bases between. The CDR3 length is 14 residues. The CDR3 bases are TGTGCCAGCTCACCAGACGGATTGGTGTACGAGCAGTACTTC. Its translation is CASSPDGLVYEQYF. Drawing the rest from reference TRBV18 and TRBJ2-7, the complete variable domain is NAGVMQNPRHLVRRRGQEARLRCSPMKGHSHVYWYRQLPEEGLKFMVYLQKENIIDESGMPKERFSAEFPKEGPSILRIQQVVRGDSAAYFCASSPDGLVYEQYFGPGTRLTVT.

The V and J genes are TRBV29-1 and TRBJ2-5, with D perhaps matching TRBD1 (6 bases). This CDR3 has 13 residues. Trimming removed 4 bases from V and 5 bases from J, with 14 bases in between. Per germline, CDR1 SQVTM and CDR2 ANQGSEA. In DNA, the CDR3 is TGCAGCGTTGCGCCAGGGGCGCGGGAGACCCAGTACTTC. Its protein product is CSVAPGARETQYF.

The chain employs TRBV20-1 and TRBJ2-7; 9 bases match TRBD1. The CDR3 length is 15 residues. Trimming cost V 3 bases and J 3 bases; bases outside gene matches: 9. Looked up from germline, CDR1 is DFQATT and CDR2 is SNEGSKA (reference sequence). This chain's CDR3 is CSARGNRDRVYEQYF. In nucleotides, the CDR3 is TGCAGTGCTAGGGGGAACCGGGACAGGGTCTACGAGCAGTACTTC.

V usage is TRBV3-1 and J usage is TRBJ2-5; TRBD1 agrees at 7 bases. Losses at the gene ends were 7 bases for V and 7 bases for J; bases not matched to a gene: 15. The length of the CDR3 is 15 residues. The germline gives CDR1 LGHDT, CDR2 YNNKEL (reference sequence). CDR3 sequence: CASTPPQTGIVTQYF. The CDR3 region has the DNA TGTGCCAGCACCCCTCCCCAGACAGGGATAGTGACCCAGTACTTC.

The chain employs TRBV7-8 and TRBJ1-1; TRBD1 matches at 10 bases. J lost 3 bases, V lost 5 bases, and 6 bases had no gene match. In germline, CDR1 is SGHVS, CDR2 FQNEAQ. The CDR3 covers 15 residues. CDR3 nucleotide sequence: TGTGCCAGCAGCCCGCGACAGGGGGCAGACACTGAAGCTTTCTTT. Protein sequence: CASSPRQGADTEAFF.

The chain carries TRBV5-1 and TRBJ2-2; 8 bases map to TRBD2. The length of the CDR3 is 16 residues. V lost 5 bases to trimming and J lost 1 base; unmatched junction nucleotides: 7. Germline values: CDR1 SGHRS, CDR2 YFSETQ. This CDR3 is CASSPLSGGNTGELFF. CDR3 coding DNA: TGCGCCAGCAGTCCCCTAAGCGGGGGGAACACCGGGGAGCTGTTTTTT. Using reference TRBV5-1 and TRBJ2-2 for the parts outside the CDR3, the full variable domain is KAGVTQTPRYLIKTRGQQVTLSCSPISGHRSVSWYQQTPGQGLQFLFEYFSETQRNKGNFPGRFSGRQFSNSRSEMNVSTLELGDSALYLCASSPLSGGNTGELFFGEGSRLTVL.

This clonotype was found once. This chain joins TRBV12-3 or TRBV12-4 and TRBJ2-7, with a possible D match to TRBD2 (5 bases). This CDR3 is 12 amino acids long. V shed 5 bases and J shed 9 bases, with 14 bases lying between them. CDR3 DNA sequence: TGTGCCAGCAGTCCCCCTGAGGGCGCGCAGTACTTC. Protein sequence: CASSPPEGAQYF.

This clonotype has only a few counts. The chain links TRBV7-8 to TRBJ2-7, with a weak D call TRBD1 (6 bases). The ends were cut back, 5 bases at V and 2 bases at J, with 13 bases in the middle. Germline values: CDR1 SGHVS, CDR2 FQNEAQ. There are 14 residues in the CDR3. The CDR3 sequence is CASSGHRTAYEQYF. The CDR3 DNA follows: TGTGCCAGCAGCGGCCATCGGACAGCCTACGAGCAGTACTTC.

CDR3 nucleotides: TGTGCCAGCAGCCCCGGACAGGGAGGGAGCACAGATACGCAGTATTTT. Protein: CASSPGQGGSTDTQYF. The V and J genes are TRBV11-2 and TRBJ2-3; D possibly corresponds to TRBD1 (8 bases). Germline values: CDR1 SGHAT, CDR2 FQNNGV. V lost 5 bases and J 0 bases, leaving 15 bases between the germline ends. There are 16 residues in the CDR3.

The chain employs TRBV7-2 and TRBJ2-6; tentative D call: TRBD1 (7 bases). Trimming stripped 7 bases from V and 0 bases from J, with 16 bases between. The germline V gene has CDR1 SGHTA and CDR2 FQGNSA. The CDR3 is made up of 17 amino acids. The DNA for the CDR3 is TGTGCCAGCACCTTGGAGGGGGCCGGCTCTGGGGCCAACGTCCTGACTTTC. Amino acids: CASTLEGAGSGANVLTF.

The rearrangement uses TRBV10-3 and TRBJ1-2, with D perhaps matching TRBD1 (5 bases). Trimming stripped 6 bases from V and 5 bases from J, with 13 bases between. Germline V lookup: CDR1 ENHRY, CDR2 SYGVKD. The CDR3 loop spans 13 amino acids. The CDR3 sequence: CAIRSQGGYGYTF. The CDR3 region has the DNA TGTGCCATCAGGAGTCAGGGAGGGTATGGCTACACCTTC.

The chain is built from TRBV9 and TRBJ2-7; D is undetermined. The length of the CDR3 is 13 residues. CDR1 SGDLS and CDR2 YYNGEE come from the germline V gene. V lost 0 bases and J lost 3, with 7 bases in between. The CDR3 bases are TGTGCCAGCAGCGTAGTCCAGGTCTACGAGCAGTACTTC. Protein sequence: CASSVVQVYEQYF.

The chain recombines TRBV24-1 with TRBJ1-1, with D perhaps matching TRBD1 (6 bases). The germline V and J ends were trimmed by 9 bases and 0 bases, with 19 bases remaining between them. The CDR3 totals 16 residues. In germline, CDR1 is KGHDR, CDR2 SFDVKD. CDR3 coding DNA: TGTGCCACCCTTACTTTACAGGGTAGAGTGAACACTGAAGCTTTCTTT. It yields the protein CATLTLQGRVNTEAFF.